This TCR beta chain was sequenced for a study of blood T cell repertoires in COVID-19. On the study more broadly: PBMCs, B-cell-depleted T cells, or T cells were the source of the cDNA or gDNA that made up the material.

In Seattle, patients joined the study during active infection and were tracked longitudinally. In the original processing: Nucleated cell counts were estimated from reference gene primer amplification. Libraries were prepared by immunoSEQ multiplex PCR; TCRdb keeps only in-frame clonotypes and omits some of them. Clone size and V and J calls were adopted from that table, with D and trimming inferred from the DNA. The sample has about 390,000 clones; 87% are singletons. The receptor was derived from a woman aged 55-69 years with COVID-19, enrolled during active disease. Sequencing was done on a sample of peripheral blood.

This CDR3 reads CASSSGQGGDEQFF. The DNA for the CDR3 is TGTGCCAGCAGCTCAGGACAGGGGGGCGATGAGCAGTTCTTC. The chain carries TRBV11-3 and TRBJ2-1; 10 positions agree with TRBD1. CDR3 size: 14 residues. V gave up 4 bases and J gave up 8 bases; unmatched junction bases: 5. Germline V gives CDR1 SGHNT, CDR2 YENEEA.